This T cell receptor (beta chain) was identified during a study of chemoradiotherapy in HPV16-positive cancers. Study overall: Candidate HPV-specific clones and shared TCR motifs came from two HPV16-positive patients.

The ends were cut back, 5 bases at V and 5 bases at J, with 12 bases in the middle. CDR1 and CDR2 (germline): LNHDA, SQIVND (reference sequence). This CDR3 has 13 amino acids. Study conclusions and caveats: HPV-specific T cells were functionally defined from only a couple of HPV16-positive patients.

Assay used: immunoSEQ multiplex PCR; TCRdb lists only in-frame clones, some missing. Of about 25,000 clones listed, 85% to 95% are singletons. About this clone: Its target is unknown.

Specimen: blood, collected from a patient who underwent chemoradiotherapy. The sequence was obtained from a human donor with HPV-associated anogenital cancer. The J gene is TRBJ2-5, the V gene TRBV19, with D possibly TRBD1 on 5 matching bases. DNA of the CDR3: TGTGCCAGTAGTGCCCAGGGAACGGAGACCCAGTACTTC. Amino acid sequence: CASSAQGTETQYF.